A selection of T cell receptor beta chains follows, all from one sample in a study of T-cell reconstitution after alpha-beta-depleted transplantation in children. A single record per CDR3 protein comes from TCRdb applying MiXCR to the PCR reads. Among about 610,000 distinct CDR3 sequences listed, about 10% were seen once. The sequenced sample was PBMCs from the stem cell graft donor, obtained from the stem cell graft. The receptors originated from a human donor who donated a stem cell graft to a child with acute myeloid leukemia. The CDR3 runs from the conserved cysteine through the conserved F or W. The order of the fields is J gene, clone size, V gene, D gene, CDR3 DNA, CDR3 protein. A D gene is named only where the DNA matches it firmly. Where a row states a size, it is once, few, many or the class of an expanded clone; other rows omit it.

>TRBJ2-7|-|TRBV12-3/TRBV12-4|TRBD1
TGTGCCAGCAGTTTAAACCGGGACAGTGTCTACGAGCAGTACTTC
CASSLNRDSVYEQYF
>TRBJ2-7|-|TRBV28|-
TGTGCCAGCAGATCCTCGGGACAAACCTACGAGCAGTACTTC
CASRSSGQTYEQYF
>TRBJ2-7|-|TRBV20-1|-
TGCAGTGCTAGCTTACTGGTCTCCTACGAGCAGTACTTC
CSASLLVSYEQYF
>TRBJ2-7|few|TRBV25-1|TRBD1
TGTGCCAGCAGTGAAAAACGAGGGACAGGGTTTTTCTACGAGCAGTACTTC
CASSEKRGTGFFYEQYF
>TRBJ1-5|few|TRBV28|-
TGTGCCAGCACCCCTCGAGGGGCCAGCAATCAGCCCCAGCATTTT
CASTPRGASNQPQHF
>TRBJ2-3|many|TRBV6-1|-
TGTGCCAGCAGTGATCGACCCGGCGCGTATGATACGCAGTATTTT
CASSDRPGAYDTQYF
>TRBJ2-2|few|TRBV5-1|TRBD2
TGCGCCAGCAGCTTGGGGGTAGCGGGAGTTACCGGGGAGCTGTTTTTT
CASSLGVAGVTGELFF
>TRBJ2-6|few|TRBV12-3/TRBV12-4|-
TGTGCCAGCGCCGGCTCTGGGGCCAACGTCCTGACTTTC
CASAGSGANVLTF
>TRBJ2-3|-|TRBV7-3|-
TGTGCCAGCAGCCCTTCATGGGGGAGTGCAAATACGCAGTATTTT
CASSPSWGSANTQYF
>TRBJ2-4|many|TRBV6-5|TRBD2
TGTGCCAGCAGTTCTCTTGGCGGGAGAGACATTCAGTACTTC
CASSSLGGRDIQYF
>TRBJ2-1|-|TRBV5-1|-
TGCGCCAGCAGCTTGGCCGCGGGGAAGGATGAGCAGTTCTTC
CASSLAAGKDEQFF
>TRBJ2-1|few|TRBV19|TRBD2
TGTGCCAGTAGTCGGGGACTAGCGGGGGAGGGCTCCTACAATGAGCAGTTCTTC
CASSRGLAGEGSYNEQFF
>TRBJ2-1|few|TRBV7-9|-
TGTGCCAGCAGCTCCCAATTGACGAATGAGCAGTTCTTC
CASSSQLTNEQFF
>TRBJ1-3|many|TRBV9|-
TGTGCCAGCAGCGTAGCGGGCTCTGGAAACACCATATATTTT
CASSVAGSGNTIYF
>TRBJ2-7|few|TRBV29-1|-
TGCAGCGTTGAAGTTCCCAGTGTCCTCGAGCAGTACTTC
CSVEVPSVLEQYF
>TRBJ2-1|-|TRBV3-1|-
TGTGCCAGCAGCCAAGCGGGGGCGTCCTACAATGAGCAGTTCTTC
CASSQAGASYNEQFF
>TRBJ2-2|few|TRBV30|-
TGTGCCTGGAGTGGCATTCAGGGGAGGACCGGGGAGCTGTTTTTT
CAWSGIQGRTGELFF
>TRBJ2-1|-|TRBV4-3|-
TGCGCCAGCAGCCAAGATTCGGGGGACTACAATGAGCAGTTCTTC
CASSQDSGDYNEQFF
>TRBJ2-7|-|TRBV20-1|TRBD2
TGCAGTGCTCGACTAGCGGGGATTGACCACGAGCAGTACTTC
CSARLAGIDHEQYF
>TRBJ2-4|few|TRBV29-1|-
TGCAGCGTCCCTGGACGGGGAGCCAAAAACATTCAGTACTTC
CSVPGRGAKNIQYF
>TRBJ2-1|many|TRBV20-1|-
TGCAGTGCTAGAGGGTGGGAAAGGAGCTCCTACAATGAGCAGTTCTTC
CSARGWERSSYNEQFF
>TRBJ1-1|few|TRBV27|-
TGTGCCAGCAGTTTAGCCGAGAGGAACACTGAAGCTTTCTTT
CASSLAERNTEAFF
>TRBJ2-5|-|TRBV7-2|-
TGTGCCAGCAGCCCTCTAGGGTTCCAAGAGACCCAGTACTTC
CASSPLGFQETQYF
>TRBJ1-1|many|TRBV14|-
TGTGCCAGCAGCCCCTACAGAGGGACGGAAAAAACTGAAGCTTTCTTT
CASSPYRGTEKTEAFF
>TRBJ2-7|-|TRBV7-2|TRBD1
TGTGCCAGCAGCCCCGGGACAGACAGTTACTACGAGCAGTACTTC
CASSPGTDSYYEQYF
>TRBJ1-1|many|TRBV4-2|-
TGTGCCAGCAGCCAAGTAGGCGGCGGAGAAGCTTTCTTT
CASSQVGGGEAFF
>TRBJ2-3|-|TRBV24-1|-
TGTGCCACCAGTGGCCTAAAACCCACAGATACGCAGTATTTT
CATSGLKPTDTQYF
>TRBJ2-7|-|TRBV5-6|TRBD2
TGTGCCAGCGATACCTCCGGGACTAAAGTTTCCTACGAGCAGTACTTC
CASDTSGTKVSYEQYF
>TRBJ2-1|-|TRBV29-1|-
TGCAGAGCGGACCCCTCCTACAATGAGCAGTTCTTC
CRADPSYNEQFF
>TRBJ1-1|many|TRBV7-9|TRBD1
TGTGCCAGCAGCGCGACAGGGTCCGTTCCGCCTTTCTTT
CASSATGSVPPFF
>TRBJ2-4|-|TRBV2|-
TGTGCCAGCAGTGTAAGCATTCAGTACTTC
CASSVSIQYF
>TRBJ2-3|-|TRBV11-1|TRBD2
TGTGCCAGCAGCTTATCAGCGGGACCCACAGATACGCAGTATTTT
CASSLSAGPTDTQYF
>TRBJ2-2|many|TRBV6-5|-
TGTGCCAGCAGTTACCCGGGACGAACCGGGGAGCTGTTTTTT
CASSYPGRTGELFF
>TRBJ1-2|few|TRBV29-1|-
TGCAGCGTTGAGGGGCGGGGGACTAACTATGGCTACACCTTC
CSVEGRGTNYGYTF
>TRBJ2-1|many|TRBV14|-
TGTGCCAGCAGCCAATTAGTTGGCTACAATGAGCAGTTCTTC
CASSQLVGYNEQFF
>TRBJ2-2|few|TRBV5-1|TRBD1
TGCGCCAGCAGCTTAAAGGGCGGGACAGGTGGTGTGAGGGAGCTGTTTTTT
CASSLKGGTGGVRELFF
>TRBJ2-7|few|TRBV7-2|-
TGTGCCAGCAGCCCCGGGACAACCCCTCTCGAGCAGTACTTC
CASSPGTTPLEQYF
>TRBJ2-4|few|TRBV12-3/TRBV12-4|-
TGTGCCAGCAGTTTGGGGCAGCGAAACATTCAGTACTTC
CASSLGQRNIQYF
>TRBJ1-2|many|TRBV28|-
TGTGCCAGCAGTGCCAGAGAAAGCTATGGCTACACCTTC
CASSARESYGYTF
>TRBJ2-1|many|TRBV5-1|TRBD2
TGCGCCAGCAGCTTGGATGGGACTAGCGATCACAATGAGCAGTTCTTC
CASSLDGTSDHNEQFF
>TRBJ2-2|few|TRBV5-5|-
TGTGCCAGCAGCCCTCGGGGGGCAATGAGCACCGGGGAGCTGTTTTTT
CASSPRGAMSTGELFF